These T cell receptor beta chains were read from a single sample in a study of T cell responses to AZD1222 COVID-19 vaccine. Produced via immunoSEQ multiplex PCR; TCRdb's table is partial and in-frame only. Among approximately 49,000 clones listed, approximately 80% were seen once. The sample here was peripheral blood, taken on day 0 of MenACWY control vaccination. Receptors originate from an adult in good health. The CDR3 runs from the conserved cysteine through the conserved F or W. The D gene is left open where the match is weak. Clone sizes are given selectively: once, few, many, or a class where the clone is expanded.

TRBV12-3/TRBV12-4	.	.	TRBJ1-5	TGTGCCAGCAGTTACAGGGAGGGTCAGCCCCAGCATTTT	CASSYREGQPQHF
TRBV6-5	.	.	TRBJ1-1	TGTGCCAGCCAACCGGCTTCTTTACGGGAGGCTTTCTTT	CASQPASLREAFF
TRBV4-1	.	.	TRBJ2-2	TGCGCCAGCAGCCAAGAGGACGGACAGAACGGGGAGCTGTTTTTT	CASSQEDGQNGELFF
TRBV28	.	.	TRBJ1-2	TGTGCCAGCAGGCAGGACATCAACTATGGCTACACCTTC	CASRQDINYGYTF
TRBV9	TRBD2	.	TRBJ2-1	TGTGCCAGCAGCCCCGGTAAGCGGGAGGGCAATGAGCAGTTCTTC	CASSPGKREGNEQFF
TRBV5-1	TRBD1	.	TRBJ2-3	TGCGCCAGCAGGAGACAGGGGTACACAGATACGCAGTATTTT	CASRRQGYTDTQYF
TRBV28	.	.	TRBJ1-2	TGTGCCAGCAGTTCACAAGCTAACTATGGCTACACCTTC	CASSSQANYGYTF
TRBV28	TRBD1	.	TRBJ2-7	TGTGCCAGCAACCCGGCCGGGACAGGGATTACCTACGAGCAGTACTTC	CASNPAGTGITYEQYF
TRBV19	.	.	TRBJ2-3	TGTGCCAGTAGTCCGAGCCTCGCGTCGGATACGCAGTATTTT	CASSPSLASDTQYF
TRBV28	TRBD2	.	TRBJ2-7	TGTGCCAGCAGTTTGGCCGGGACTAGCAACTACGAGCAGTACTTC	CASSLAGTSNYEQYF
TRBV9	.	.	TRBJ2-5	TGTGCCAGCAGCGTAGCCTCAGCGGATCAAGAGACCCGGTACTTC	CASSVASADQETRYF
TRBV3-1/TRBV3-2	TRBD2	few	TRBJ2-3	TGTGCCAGCAGCCAAGATGGGGCTAGCGGGGGCCCCTACACAGATACGCAGTATTTT	CASSQDGASGGPYTDTQYF
TRBV15	TRBD1	.	TRBJ1-2	TGTGCCACCAGCAGTGGGGGAAGTCAGGGGGCGGTCGGCTACACCTTC	CATSSGGSQGAVGYTF
TRBV12-3/TRBV12-4	.	.	TRBJ1-2	TGTGCCAGCAGTTTTGAGGACAGAGATGGCTACACCTTC	CASSFEDRDGYTF
TRBV12-3/TRBV12-4	.	.	TRBJ2-2	TGTGCCAGCAGTTTAGCCGGAACCGGGGAGCTGTTTTTT	CASSLAGTGELFF
TRBV3-1/TRBV3-2	TRBD2	.	TRBJ2-1	TGTGCCAGCAGCCAAAGGAGCGCGGGAGGGGGGAATGAGCAGTTCTTC	CASSQRSAGGGNEQFF
TRBV19	.	.	TRBJ1-1	TGTGCCAGTAGTATGGGGGGCTGGAACACTGAAGCTTTCTTT	CASSMGGWNTEAFF
TRBV5-6	.	.	TRBJ2-2	TGTGCCAGCAGGCGAAGCGACAGTTACACCGGGGAGCTGTTTTTT	CASRRSDSYTGELFF
TRBV30	TRBD1	.	TRBJ2-7	TGTGCCTTCCTCCCGTGGACAGGGGGGGGGTACGAGCAGTACTTC	CAFLPWTGGGYEQYF
TRBV6-5	TRBD1	.	TRBJ1-1	TGTGCCAGCAGTCGGGGACAGGGGGCGGGAGCTTTCTTT	CASSRGQGAGAFF
TRBV6-5	.	.	TRBJ2-1	TGTGCCAGCAGTTACCTGGGGACATACAATGAGCAGTTCTTC	CASSYLGTYNEQFF
TRBV5-1	TRBD2	.	TRBJ2-1	TGCGCCAGCAGCGTACTAGCGGGGGGGAACAATGAGCAGTTCTTC	CASSVLAGGNNEQFF
TRBV2	.	.	TRBJ2-5	TGTGCCAGCAGCATGGGACGGAAAAAAGAGACCCAGTACTTC	CASSMGRKKETQYF
TRBV28	.	.	TRBJ2-6	TGTGCCAGCACTTCCGCGGGGACTGGGGCCAACGTCCTGACTTTC	CASTSAGTGANVLTF
TRBV10-1	.	many	TRBJ1-3	TGCGCCACAAACTCTGGAAACACCATATATTTT	CATNSGNTIYF
TRBV2	TRBD2	.	TRBJ2-1	TGTGCCAGCACCAAGCCGGGACTAGCGGGTGAGCAGTTCTTC	CASTKPGLAGEQFF
TRBV19	TRBD1	.	TRBJ1-5	TGTGCCAGTAGTATCAGGACAGGGGGCTACCGACTGGGCAATCAGCCCCAGCATTTT	CASSIRTGGYRLGNQPQHF
TRBV2	.	.	TRBJ1-2	TGTGCCAGCAGTGAAGCACGCGGTAGGAACTATGGCTACACCTTC	CASSEARGRNYGYTF
TRBV7-6	TRBD1	.	TRBJ1-1	TGTGCCAGCAGCTTCGGACAGGGGCAGGGCACTGAAGCTTTCTTT	CASSFGQGQGTEAFF
TRBV7-9	.	.	TRBJ1-2	TGTGCCAGCAGCGTCGCTGGGGCAGGTGGCTACACCTTC	CASSVAGAGGYTF
TRBV27	.	.	TRBJ2-2	TGTGCCAGCCAGGGGACCGCTACCGGGGAGCTGTTTTTT	CASQGTATGELFF
TRBV2	.	few	TRBJ2-1	TGTGCCACCTCGTGGCTTGATGAGCAGTTCTTC	CATSWLDEQFF
TRBV5-5	.	.	TRBJ2-1	TGTGCCAGCAGCTTAGACTTAAATGAGCAGTTCTTC	CASSLDLNEQFF
TRBV2	.	.	TRBJ2-5	TGTGCCAGCAGCCCCGAAGGCCAAGAGACCCAGTACTTC	CASSPEGQETQYF
TRBV3-1/TRBV3-2	.	.	TRBJ2-4	TGTGCCAGCACTCTAAGGGGGACCAAAAACATTCAGTACTTC	CASTLRGTKNIQYF
TRBV5-8	TRBD1	.	TRBJ1-3	TGTGCCAGCAGCAAGACAGGGACCGGTGGAAACACCATATATTTT	CASSKTGTGGNTIYF
TRBV30	.	.	TRBJ1-6	TGTGCCTGGAGGGGGAGCTCCTATAATTCACCCCTCCACTTT	CAWRGSSYNSPLHF
TRBV2	.	.	TRBJ1-1	TGTGCCAGCAGTGAGAGGTACACTGAAGCTTTCTTT	CASSERYTEAFF
TRBV11-2	TRBD1	.	TRBJ1-4	TGTGCCAGCAGCGTGGACAGGCGGAATGAAAAACTGTTTTTT	CASSVDRRNEKLFF
TRBV2	.	.	TRBJ2-1	TGTGCCAGCAGTCTCCGTCAGGGGAATGAGCAGTTCTTC	CASSLRQGNEQFF